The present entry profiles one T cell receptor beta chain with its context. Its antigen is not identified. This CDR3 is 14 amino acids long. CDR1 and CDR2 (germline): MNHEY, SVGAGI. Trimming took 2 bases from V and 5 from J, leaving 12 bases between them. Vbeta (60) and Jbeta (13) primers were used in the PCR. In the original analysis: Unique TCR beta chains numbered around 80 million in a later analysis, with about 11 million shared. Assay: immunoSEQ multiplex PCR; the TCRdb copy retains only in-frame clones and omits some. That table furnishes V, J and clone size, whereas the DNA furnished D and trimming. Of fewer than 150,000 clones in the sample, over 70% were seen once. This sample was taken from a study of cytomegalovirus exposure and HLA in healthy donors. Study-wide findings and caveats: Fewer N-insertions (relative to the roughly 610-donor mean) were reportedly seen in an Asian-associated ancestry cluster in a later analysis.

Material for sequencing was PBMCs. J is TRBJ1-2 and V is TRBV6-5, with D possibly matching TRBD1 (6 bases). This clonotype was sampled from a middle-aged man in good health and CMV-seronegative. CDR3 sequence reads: CASSYIGQGYGYTF. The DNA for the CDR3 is TGTGCCAGCAGTTACATCGGGCAGGGGTATGGCTACACCTTC.